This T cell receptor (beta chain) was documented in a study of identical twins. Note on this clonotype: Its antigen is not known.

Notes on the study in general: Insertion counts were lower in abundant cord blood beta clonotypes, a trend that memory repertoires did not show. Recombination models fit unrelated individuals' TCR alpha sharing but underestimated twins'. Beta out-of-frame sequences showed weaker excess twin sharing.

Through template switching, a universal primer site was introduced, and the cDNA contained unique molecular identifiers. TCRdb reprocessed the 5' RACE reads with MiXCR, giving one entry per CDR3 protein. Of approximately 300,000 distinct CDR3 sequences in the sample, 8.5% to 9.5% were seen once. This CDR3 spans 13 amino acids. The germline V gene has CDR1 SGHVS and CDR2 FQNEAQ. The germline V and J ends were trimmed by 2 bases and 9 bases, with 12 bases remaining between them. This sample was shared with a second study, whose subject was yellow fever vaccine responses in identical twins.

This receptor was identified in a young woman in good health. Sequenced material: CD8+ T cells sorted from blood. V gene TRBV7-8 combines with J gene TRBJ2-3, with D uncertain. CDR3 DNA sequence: TGTGCCAGCAGCTTACCCCCCGAGGAAACGCAGTATTTT. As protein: CASSLPPEETQYF. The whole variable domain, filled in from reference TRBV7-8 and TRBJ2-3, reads GAGVSQSPRYKVAKRGQDVALRCDPISGHVSLFWYQQALGQGPEFLTYFQNEAQLDKSGLPSDRFFAERPEGSVSTLKIQRTQQEDSAVYLCASSLPPEETQYFGPGTRLTVL.